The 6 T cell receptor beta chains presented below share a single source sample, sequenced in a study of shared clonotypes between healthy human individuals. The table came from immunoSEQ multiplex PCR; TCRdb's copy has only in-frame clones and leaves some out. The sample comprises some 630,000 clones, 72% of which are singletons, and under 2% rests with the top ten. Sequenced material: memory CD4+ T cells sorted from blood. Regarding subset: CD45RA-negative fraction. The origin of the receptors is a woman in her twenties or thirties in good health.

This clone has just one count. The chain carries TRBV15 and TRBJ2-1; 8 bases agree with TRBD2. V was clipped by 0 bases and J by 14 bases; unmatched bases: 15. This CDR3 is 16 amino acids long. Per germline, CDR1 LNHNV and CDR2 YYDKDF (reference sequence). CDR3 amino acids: CATSRDRELAGAGEFF. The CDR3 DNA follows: TGTGCCACCAGCAGAGATCGGGAGCTAGCGGGTGCCGGAGAGTTCTTC.

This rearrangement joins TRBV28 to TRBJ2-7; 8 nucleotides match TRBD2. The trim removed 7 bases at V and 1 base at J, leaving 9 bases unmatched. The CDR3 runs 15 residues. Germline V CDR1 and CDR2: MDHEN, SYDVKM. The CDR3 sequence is CASIPSTSESYEQYF. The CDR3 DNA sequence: TGTGCCAGCATCCCCTCGACTAGCGAATCCTACGAGCAGTACTTC. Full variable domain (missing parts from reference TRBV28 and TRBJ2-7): DVKVTQSSRYLVKRTGEKVFLECVQDMDHENMFWYRQDPGLGLRLIYFSYDVKMKEKGDIPEGYSVSREKKERFSLILESASTNQTSMYLCASIPSTSESYEQYFGPGTRLTVT.

Written as DNA, the CDR3 is TGTGCCAGCAGCTTCCCGACAGGGGGGGAGACCCAGTACTTC. Its translation is CASSFPTGGETQYF. This rearrangement joins TRBV11-2 to TRBJ2-5; 9 bases are shared with TRBD1. Per germline, CDR1 SGHAT and CDR2 FQNNGV. The CDR3 is made up of 14 amino acids. V was clipped by 3 bases and J by 5 bases; unmatched bases: 4.

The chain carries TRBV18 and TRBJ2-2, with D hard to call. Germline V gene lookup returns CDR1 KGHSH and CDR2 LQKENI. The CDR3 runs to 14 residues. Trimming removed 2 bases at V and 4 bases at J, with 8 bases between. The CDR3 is CASSPLLGTGELFF. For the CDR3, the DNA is TGTGCCAGCTCACCATTACTGGGCACCGGGGAGCTGTTTTTT.

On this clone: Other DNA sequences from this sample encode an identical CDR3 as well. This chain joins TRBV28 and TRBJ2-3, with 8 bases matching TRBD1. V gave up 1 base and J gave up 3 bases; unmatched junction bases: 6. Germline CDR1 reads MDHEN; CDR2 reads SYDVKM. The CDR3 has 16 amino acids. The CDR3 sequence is CASSLSGRGRTDTQYF. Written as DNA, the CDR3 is TGTGCCAGCAGTTTATCGGGCAGGGGGCGAACAGATACGCAGTATTTT.

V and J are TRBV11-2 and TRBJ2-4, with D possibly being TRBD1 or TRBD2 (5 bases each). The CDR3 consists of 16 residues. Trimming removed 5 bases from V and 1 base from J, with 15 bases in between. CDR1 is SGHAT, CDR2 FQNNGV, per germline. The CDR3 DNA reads TGTGCCAGCAGCGAAGGGGCTAGCCGGGCCAAAAACATTCAGTACTTC. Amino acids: CASSEGASRAKNIQYF.